A single sample gave rise to the 18 T cell receptor beta chains below, sequenced in a study of human T cells and chemical hapten exposure (dated by TCRdb to the early 2020s). Per the publication, the time point label means: pre-sensitization, week 0. The sample's treatment or condition label, decoded: therapeutic diphenylcyclopropenone sensitization with weekly scalp DPC. The library came from RACE. Sequencing instrument: NextSeq 500. Using fastp at Q25 and MiXCR, TCRdb reprocessed the public reads and kept productive beta chains. One record per CDR3 amino acid sequence lists the most common genes and DNA. For this sample the table gives fewer than 300,000 distinct CDR3 sequences, of which approximately 8.4% were detected only once. 2% to 2.5% of the sample rests with the top ten. The sequences come from whole blood, collected in connection with sensitization to the hapten diphenylcyclopropenone (DPC). These TCRs come from a woman aged 40 to 50 with alopecia areata. Some clones in this sample may be carry-over from other donors' samples.

In this sample, this clonotype turned up many times. The chain combines TRBV5-1 with TRBJ2-1; 8 bases map to TRBD2. The CDR3 loop spans 15 amino acids. CDR1 and CDR2 from the germline V gene are SGHRS and YFSETQ. Trimming removed 0 bases from V and 10 bases from J; junction bases left unmatched: 9. Here the CDR3 DNA reads TGCGCCAGCAGCTTGGCTAGCGGGCCCCCAGGGGAGCAGTTCTTC. Amino acids: CASSLASGPPGEQFF.

This clonotype turned up a few times. V is TRBV15 and J is TRBJ2-1; D is unclear. Trimming took 0 bases from V and 10 from J, leaving 10 bases between them. This CDR3 has 13 amino acids. The germline V gene encodes CDR1 LNHNV and CDR2 YYDKDF (reference sequence). DNA for the CDR3: TGTGCCACCAGCAGAGATAAGGATCGGGAGCAGTTCTTC. As protein: CATSRDKDREQFF. The whole variable domain, filled in from reference TRBV15 and TRBJ2-1, reads DAMVIQNPRYQVTQFGKPVTLSCSQTLNHNVMYWYQQKSSQAPKLLFHYYDKDFNNEADTPDNFQSRRPNTSFCFLDIRSPGLGDTAMYLCATSRDKDREQFFGPGTRLTVL.

The gene calls are TRBV7-2 and TRBJ2-5; no firm D call. CDR3 length: 15 amino acids. The germline V gene encodes CDR1 SGHTA and CDR2 FQGNSA. Deletions cut 1 base from V and 4 bases from J, with 13 bases between. The CDR3 here is CASSLVGLGGETQYF. The CDR3 DNA is TGTGCCAGCAGCTTAGTAGGGCTAGGCGGAGAGACCCAGTACTTC.

This clonotype has a handful of counts. The gene calls are TRBV5-1 and TRBJ1-1, with 7 bases lining up with TRBD1. The CDR3 sequence is 14 residues long. Germline trimming cut 6 bases from V and 4 bases from J; bases unmatched to any gene: 9. Germline V lookup: CDR1 SGHRS, CDR2 YFSETQ. The CDR3 DNA reads as TGCGCCAGCAATGAGGAGGGGGCGAGCACTGAAGCTTTCTTT. Translating it yields CASNEEGASTEAFF.

This chain joins TRBV21-1 and TRBJ1-4; the table names TRBD1, a call not compared with the DNA. TRBV21-1 is recorded as a pseudogene. This CDR3 comprises 13 residues. CDR3 protein: CASRNRGWEKLFF. CDR3 DNA sequence: TGTGCCAGCAGAAACAGGGGGTGGGAAAAACTGTTTTTT.

This clonotype appeared a few times. The chain recombines TRBV10-3 with TRBJ2-7; 15 bases line up with TRBD2. The V and J ends lost 7 bases and 0 bases, in that order; junction bases with no gene match: 13. CDR1 and CDR2 (germline): ENHRY, SYGVKD. The CDR3 extends over 19 amino acids. Here the CDR3 DNA reads TGTGCCATCATGCGGACTAGCGGGAGGGCCTACCAGAGCTCCTACGAGCAGTACTTC. This gives the protein CAIMRTSGRAYQSSYEQYF.

This clonotype was counted only a few times. The chain has TRBV29-1 and TRBJ2-1; 7 nucleotides align to TRBD1. Germline V gives CDR1 SQVTM, CDR2 ANQGSEA. The CDR3 is 13 residues long. V shed 1 base, J shed 6 bases, and the junction held 3 bases outside the gene matches. CDR3 coding DNA: TGCAGCGTTGAAGTACAGGGGACCAATGAGCAGTTCTTC. Protein sequence: CSVEVQGTNEQFF.

This clonotype has more than one count but fewer than ten. The J gene is TRBJ1-2, the V gene TRBV28; no firm D call. Deletions cut 4 bases from V and 0 bases from J, with 6 bases between. This CDR3 has 13 amino acids. The V gene's germline CDR1 is MDHEN and CDR2 SYDVKM. CDR3 in amino acids: CASSYQSNYGYTF. CDR3 in DNA: TGTGCCAGCAGTTATCAGTCTAACTATGGCTACACCTTC.

This clonotype showed up just a few times. This rearrangement joins TRBV6-2 or TRBV6-3 to TRBJ2-2; 9 bases are a match to TRBD2. The CDR3 consists of 15 residues. The junction had 8 bases not matched to a gene; V was cut back by 5 bases and J by 7 bases. The germline CDR1 and CDR2 sequences are MNHEY and SVGEGT. The DNA for the CDR3 is TGTGCCAGCAGTACACGGACTAGCGTGATCGGGGAGCTGTTTTTT. Protein: CASSTRTSVIGELFF.

The table lists this clonotype with many counts. This rearrangement joins TRBV5-1 to TRBJ2-2, with unresolved D. This CDR3 spans 14 amino acids. The V gene's germline CDR1 is SGHRS and CDR2 YFSETQ. Trimming left V 0 bases short and J 2 bases short, with 5 bases between. DNA for the CDR3: TGCGCCAGCAGCTTGGCCGATAACACCGGGGAGCTGTTTTTT. Its translation: CASSLADNTGELFF.

The chain is built from TRBV28 and TRBJ2-7, with D possibly called TRBD1 or TRBD2 (5 bases each). CDR3 size: 13 residues. Looked up from germline, CDR1 is MDHEN and CDR2 is SYDVKM. The V end was cut by 6 bases, the J end by 7 bases, with 16 bases between. CDR3 coding DNA: TGTGCCAGCAGGGACTCAGGGTCGAGAGAGCAGTACTTC. It specifies CASRDSGSREQYF. Full variable domain (outside the CDR3, taken from reference TRBV28 and TRBJ2-7): DVKVTQSSRYLVKRTGEKVFLECVQDMDHENMFWYRQDPGLGLRLIYFSYDVKMKEKGDIPEGYSVSREKKERFSLILESASTNQTSMYLCASRDSGSREQYFGPGTRLTVT.

This clonotype was picked up a small number of times. V usage is TRBV7-9 and J usage is TRBJ2-5; D is possibly TRBD1 (5 bases). The CDR3 has 14 residues. V was pared by 3 bases and J by 4 bases, with 12 bases between. Per the germline V gene, CDR1 is SEHNR and CDR2 is FQNEAQ (reference sequence). CDR3 sequence: CASSFRGLIETQYF. CDR3 nucleotide sequence: TGTGCCAGCAGCTTTAGGGGATTGATAGAGACCCAGTACTTC.

This rearrangement joins TRBV24-1 to TRBJ2-3, with a weak D call TRBD1 (6 bases). The CDR3 extends over 13 amino acids. V lost 6 bases and J 4 bases, leaving 10 bases between the germline ends. Germline assignment: CDR1 KGHDR and CDR2 SFDVKD. The chain's CDR3 is CATSRQGPDTQYF. CDR3 nucleotides: TGTGCCACCAGTCGGCAGGGGCCAGATACGCAGTATTTT.

The rearrangement joins TRBV20-1 to TRBJ1-6; D ambiguous. The CDR3 loop spans 13 amino acids. V lost 6 bases and J 6 bases, leaving 12 bases between the germline ends. Germline V gene sequence: CDR1 DFQATT, CDR2 SNEGSKA (reference sequence). CDR3 region: CSAQRAANSPLHF. The CDR3 nucleotides are TGCAGTGCCCAGAGAGCAGCTAATTCACCCCTCCACTTT.

The genes are TRBV7-2 and TRBJ2-1; tentative D call: TRBD1 (6 bases). The CDR3 is 16 amino acids. Germline V lookup: CDR1 SGHTA, CDR2 FQGNSA. Trimming stripped 0 bases from V and 4 bases from J, with 13 bases between. The CDR3 region is CASSLAFGGLYNEQFF. DNA of the CDR3: TGTGCCAGCAGCTTAGCATTTGGGGGCCTGTACAATGAGCAGTTCTTC.

The V gene is TRBV9, the J gene TRBJ1-2, with D hard to call. The CDR3 length is 13 residues. The germline V gene encodes CDR1 SGDLS and CDR2 YYNGEE. The germline V and J ends were trimmed by 5 bases and 0 bases, with 8 bases remaining between them. This CDR3 reads CASSRQPNYGYTF. The CDR3 DNA is TGTGCCAGCAGTCGGCAGCCTAACTATGGCTACACCTTC.

This clonotype was seen more than once but under ten times. This chain connects TRBV7-2 to TRBJ1-5; D is perhaps TRBD1 (6 bases). This CDR3 is 16 amino acids long. The V gene's germline CDR1 is SGHTA and CDR2 FQGNSA. Trimming shortened V by 2 bases and J by 3 bases, and 14 bases separated the two germline ends. CDR3 residues: CASSLFAPGANQPQHF. CDR3 bases: TGTGCCAGCAGCTTATTCGCGCCAGGGGCCAATCAGCCCCAGCATTTT. The full variable domain, in which reference TRBV7-2 and TRBJ1-5 provide the parts outside the CDR3, is GAGVSQSPSNKVTEKGKDVELRCDPISGHTALYWYRQSLGQGLEFLIYFQGNSAPDKSGLPSDRFSAERTGGSVSTLTIQRTQQEDSAVYLCASSLFAPGANQPQHFGDGTRLSIL.

Regarding this clonotype: Being one base from a much bigger clone, this may be a read error. The chain couples TRBV5-5 to TRBJ1-3; D might be TRBD1 (5 bases). The CDR3 length is 15 residues. The V end was cut by 6 bases, the J end by 0 bases, with 13 bases between. The V gene's germline CDR1 is SGHKS and CDR2 YYEKEE (reference sequence). The DNA for the CDR3 is TGTGCCAGCACCCCTGACAGTAGCTCTGGAAACACCATATATTTT. Translating gives CASTPDSSSGNTIYF.